Following are 5 T cell receptor beta chains from one sample sequenced in a study of cytomegalovirus exposure and HLA in healthy donors. Both 60 Vbeta primers and 13 Jbeta primers went into the PCR. Clones were sequenced by immunoSEQ multiplex PCR, and TCRdb holds only the in-frame ones, with some missing. Of around 140,000 clones in the sample, roughly 73% were seen once. Sequenced material: PBMCs. The receptors shown here come from a female donor in good health and CMV-seronegative.

This clone was seen only once. The chain combines TRBV19 with TRBJ2-7; 8 nucleotides align to TRBD1. With 10 bases clipped from V and 6 bases from J, the junction kept 5 bases outside the gene matches. Germline CDR1 and CDR2: LNHDA and SQIVND (reference sequence). The CDR3 is 11 residues long. CDR3 protein: CATGRGREQYF. CDR3 coding DNA: TGTGCCACTGGCAGGGGGCGCGAGCAGTACTTC.

The chain recombines TRBV5-1 with TRBJ2-4; the match to TRBD1 covers 9 bases. The ends lost 5 bases at V and 7 bases at J; junction bases unmatched: 7. This CDR3 is built from 14 residues. Germline V gene data show CDR1 as SGHRS and CDR2 as YFSETQ. The CDR3, as DNA: TGCGCCAGCAGGTTGTCCGGGACAGGGAACATTCAGTACTTC. The encoded protein is CASRLSGTGNIQYF.

The chain carries TRBV7-8 and TRBJ1-2; D gene unclear. Trimming removed 1 base at V and 7 bases at J, with 16 bases between. Germline V gene lookup returns CDR1 SGHVS and CDR2 FQNEAQ. The CDR3 loop spans 15 amino acids. The CDR3 region has the DNA TGTGCCAGCAGCTTAGGTCGACTCAACCCTCTTGGCTACACCTTC. Residues: CASSLGRLNPLGYTF.

The J gene is TRBJ1-2, the V gene TRBV11-2, with TRBD1 matching over 7 bases. Germline CDR1 reads SGHAT; CDR2 reads FQNNGV. Trimming removed 5 bases from V and 3 bases from J; junction bases left unmatched: 9. CDR3 length: 15 residues. The CDR3 region has the DNA TGTGCCAGCAGCACCCTCAGGGGGGCAGACTATGGCTACACCTTC. This codes for CASSTLRGADYGYTF.

This clone has just a few counts. The rearrangement uses TRBV18 and TRBJ2-1, with D perhaps TRBD2 (6 bases). The CDR3 sequence is 15 residues long. The V end was cut by 6 bases, the J end by 0 bases, with 12 bases between. Germline CDR1 is KGHSH and CDR2 is LQKENI. In DNA form, the CDR3 reads TGTGCCAGCTCCCCTGGGACTCGCTCCTACAATGAGCAGTTCTTC. It is translated as CASSPGTRSYNEQFF.